This TCR beta chain is from a study of human T cells and chemical hapten exposure. The table lists this clonotype with a few counts. Regarding time point: patch test 3, about 24 weeks after DPC sensitization. The treatment is: therapeutic diphenylcyclopropenone sensitization with weekly scalp DPC. TCRdb ran MiXCR on the RACE reads and lists one entry per CDR3 protein. The repertoire holds tens of thousands of distinct CDR3 sequences, around 12% seen once, with about 2.4% in the top ten. The sequence was collected from a man aged 25 to 40 with alopecia areata. Some clones in this sample may be carry-over from other donors' samples. Here the sequenced sample was whole blood, taken in connection with sensitization to the hapten diphenylcyclopropenone (DPC).

The CDR3, as DNA: TGTGCCAGCAGTTTATCAGCAGACCTAAGAGGGTTTTTT. Its translation is CASSLSADLRGFF. This chain links TRBV28 with TRBJ1-4; D is unresolved. The CDR3 has 13 residues. Germline assignment: CDR1 MDHEN and CDR2 SYDVKM. Trimming stripped 1 base from V and 16 bases from J, with 16 bases between.